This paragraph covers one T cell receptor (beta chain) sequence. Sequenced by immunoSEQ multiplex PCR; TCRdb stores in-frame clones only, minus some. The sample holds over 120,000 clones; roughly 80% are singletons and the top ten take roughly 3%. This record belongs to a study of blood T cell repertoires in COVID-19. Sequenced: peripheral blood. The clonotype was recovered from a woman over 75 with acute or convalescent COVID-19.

CDR3 protein: CASSTPRGTNTEAFF. CDR3 DNA sequence: TGTGCCAGTAGTACCCCGCGGGGGACGAACACTGAAGCTTTCTTT. The chain has TRBV19 and TRBJ1-1; maybe TRBD1 (5 bases). The CDR3 runs 15 residues. V lost 4 bases and J lost 1, with 13 bases in between. CDR1 LNHDA and CDR2 SQIVND come from the germline V gene (reference sequence).